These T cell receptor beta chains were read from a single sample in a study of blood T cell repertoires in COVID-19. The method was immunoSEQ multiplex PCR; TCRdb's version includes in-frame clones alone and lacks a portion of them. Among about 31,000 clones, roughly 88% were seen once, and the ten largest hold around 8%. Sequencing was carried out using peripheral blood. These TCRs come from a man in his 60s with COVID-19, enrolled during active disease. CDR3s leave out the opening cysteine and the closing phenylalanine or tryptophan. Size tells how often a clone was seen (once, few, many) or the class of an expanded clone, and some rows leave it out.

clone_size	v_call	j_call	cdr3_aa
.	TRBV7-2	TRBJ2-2	ASSSDRVTGELF
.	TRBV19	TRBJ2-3	ASSSTSGSGESTDTQY
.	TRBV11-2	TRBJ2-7	ASSPSPLAGVRYEQY
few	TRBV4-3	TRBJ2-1	ASSQDFGGSYNEQF
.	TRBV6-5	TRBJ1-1	ASRDPGTEAF
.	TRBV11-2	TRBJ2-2	ASSLGQGWSGELF
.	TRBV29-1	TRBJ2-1	SVRDRGVSDEQF
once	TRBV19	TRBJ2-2	ASSIGRGNANTGELF
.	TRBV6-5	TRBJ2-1	ASRTSGRKNEQF
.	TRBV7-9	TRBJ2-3	ASSREEEVGNTQY
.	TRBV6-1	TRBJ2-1	ASSEGLDLHNEQF
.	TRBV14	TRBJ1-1	ASSTWGRNTEAF
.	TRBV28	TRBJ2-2	ASSLDGFSSGRASNTGELF
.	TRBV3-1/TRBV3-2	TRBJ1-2	ASSGQDNYGYT
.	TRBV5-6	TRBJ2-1	ASSFLRGNEQF
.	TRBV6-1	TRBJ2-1	ASSEEAGLGYNEQF
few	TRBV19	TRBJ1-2	ASSATGTGAGYT
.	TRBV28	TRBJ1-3	ASSWDSTLSGNTIY
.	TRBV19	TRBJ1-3	ASEGDFSGNTIY
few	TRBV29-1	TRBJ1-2	SVDRQGNYGYT
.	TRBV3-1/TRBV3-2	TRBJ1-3	ASSQMASGNTIY
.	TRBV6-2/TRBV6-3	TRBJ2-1	ASSYGTPGRAEYNEQF
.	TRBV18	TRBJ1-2	ASSQVQGTQDGYT
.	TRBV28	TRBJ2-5	ASSLTPMLEGQTQY
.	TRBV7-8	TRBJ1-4	ASSLARGTGNEKLF
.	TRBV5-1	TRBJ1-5	ASSLVGNQPQH
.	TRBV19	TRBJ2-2	ASSMRGSQTGELF
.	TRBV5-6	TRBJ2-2	ASSWGQGNTGELF
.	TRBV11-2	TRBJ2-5	ASSPTGTGPRKTQY
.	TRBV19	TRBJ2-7	ASSTAGTSGQRGYEQY
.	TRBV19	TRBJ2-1	ASSHGQGTNNEQF
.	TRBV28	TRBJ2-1	ASSLAGEGVEQF
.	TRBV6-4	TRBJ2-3	ASSDTGERGDTDTQY
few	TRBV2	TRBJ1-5	ASSTGTPQPQH
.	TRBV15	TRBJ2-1	ATSRDMGLAKNEQF
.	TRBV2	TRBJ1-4	ASSAGGPTNEKLF
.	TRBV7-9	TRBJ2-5	ASSGLEMKETQY
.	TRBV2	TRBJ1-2	ASSADSYGYT
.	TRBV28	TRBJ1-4	ASIRQGGDEKLF
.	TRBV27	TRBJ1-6	ASSSGQGWSPLH
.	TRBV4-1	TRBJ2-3	ASSQDRGTGPTDTQY
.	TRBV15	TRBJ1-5	ATSSKTGTGSNQPQH
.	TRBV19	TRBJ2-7	ASSPLPGTGVNEQY